This TCR beta chain emerged from a study of shared clonotypes between healthy human individuals. Study at large: Each donor contributed plates that comprised three CD4 naive, three CD4 memory, two CD8 naive and one CD8 memory. Study-wide findings and caveats: Non-shared clonotypes were found to have lower generation probabilities than the clonotypes that were shared by all four of the sorted-subset donors. Generally, naive subsets (rather than memory subsets) showed larger estimated richness.

Negatively enriched CD4+ T cells were divided by CD45RA into naive and memory. This clone was detected once. No antigen is known for it. Some clones are missing from TCRdb's copy, which holds only in-frame ones; the method was immunoSEQ multiplex PCR. The sample records 600,000 to 700,000 clones, 60% to 75% being singletons. The source material was memory CD4+ T cells sorted from blood. Subset described: CD45RA-negative fraction. The receptor was derived from a woman in her twenties or thirties in good health.

In nucleotides, the CDR3 is TGTGCCAGCAGCCCCGACTTTAGCGGGAGTTACGAGCAGTACTTC. Its translation is CASSPDFSGSYEQYF. The chain carries TRBV7-8 and TRBJ2-7; 9 bases agree with TRBD2. Germline assignment: CDR1 SGHVS and CDR2 FQNEAQ. The CDR3 length is 15 residues. V lost 5 bases and J lost 4; bases outside the gene matches: 9.